The present entry profiles one T cell receptor beta chain with its context. Other DNA sequences in this specimen translate into the identical CDR3. This sample is part of a study of control samples from healthy donors and cancer patients. The table came from immunoSEQ multiplex PCR; TCRdb's copy has only in-frame clones and leaves some out. The sample lists about 120,000 clones; approximately 93% were seen once. Trimming pared 4 bases from V and 4 bases from J, leaving 10 bases between. Looked up from germline, CDR1 is SGHTA and CDR2 is FQGNSA. This CDR3 is built from 13 residues. The receptor comes from a woman aged 18 to 35 in good health. The chain employs TRBV7-2 and TRBJ1-1; weak D call: TRBD1 (5 bases). Sequencing was done on a sample of blood. The CDR3 bases are TGTGCCAGCAGCTCCCAGGGTGGCACTGAAGCTTTCTTT. Translating gives CASSSQGGTEAFF.